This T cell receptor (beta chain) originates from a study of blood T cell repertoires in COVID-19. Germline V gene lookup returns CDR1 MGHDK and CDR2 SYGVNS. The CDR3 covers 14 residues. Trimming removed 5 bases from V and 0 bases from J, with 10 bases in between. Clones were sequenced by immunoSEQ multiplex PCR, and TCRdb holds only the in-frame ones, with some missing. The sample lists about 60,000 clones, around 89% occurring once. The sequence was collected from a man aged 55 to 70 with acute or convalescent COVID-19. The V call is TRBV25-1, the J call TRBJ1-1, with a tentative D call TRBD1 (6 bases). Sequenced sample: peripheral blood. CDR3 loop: CASSTDSLNTEAFF. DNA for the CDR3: TGTGCCAGCAGTACGGACAGTCTGAACACTGAAGCTTTCTTT.